This record covers a single T cell receptor (beta chain). Its target is unknown. V shed 1 base and J shed 10 bases, with 11 bases lying between them. Germline assignment: CDR1 MNHEY and CDR2 SVGEGT. The CDR3 consists of 13 residues. This entry is derived from a study of blood T cells in healthy people across ages. Together with a sample-barcoded 5' primer, a J-beta primer mix was included in a second PCR lasting about 7 to 11 cycles. TCRdb reanalysed the 5' RACE reads using MiXCR and keeps one entry per CDR3 protein. The sample has over a million distinct CDR3 sequences, approximately 42% seen once. Findings and limits, study-wide: Diversity estimated from one million T cells was considered an underestimate.

The rearrangement links TRBV6-2 or TRBV6-3 to TRBJ2-1, with D possibly matching TRBD1 (6 bases). The receptor's source is a woman younger than 30 in good health. The sequenced material came from blood. The CDR3 spells CASSYYRVYEQFF. CDR3 DNA: TGTGCCAGCAGTTACTACAGGGTGTACGAGCAGTTCTTC.